These T cell receptor gamma chains were read from a single sample in a study of gamma-delta T cells after stem cell transplantation. TCRdb redid the clone calls on the RT-PCR reads with CATT. The profile shows some 4,500 gamma-chain clones, approximately 21% of them singletons. Sample: gamma-delta T cells. These receptor sequences come from a human donor. It is not recorded whose cells these are; they may come from a transplant donor. Each CDR3 is given with its conserved first and last residue. Clone size, where shown, is once, few, many, or a class for clones that have expanded.

V gene	J gene	clone size	CDR3 protein	CDR3 DNA
TRGV9	TRGJ1/TRGJ2	once	CALWEYHKKLF	TGTGCCTTGTGGGAGTACCATAAGAAACTCTTT
TRGV4	TRGJ1/TRGJ2	NA	CATWDVLHYYYKKLF	TGTGCCACCTGGGATGTCCTACATTATTATTATAAGAAACTCTTT
TRGV9	TRGJ1/TRGJ2	few	CALWELDYKKLF	TGTGCCTTGTGGGAGTTGGATTATAAGAAACTCTTT
TRGV9	TRGJ1/TRGJ2	few	CALWEAIKKLF	TGTGCCTTGTGGGAGGCCATTAAGAAACTCTTT
TRGV9	TRGJP	few	CALWEALQELGKKIKVF	TGTGCCTTGTGGGAGGCCCTGCAAGAGTTGGGCAAAAAAATCAAGGTATTT
TRGV8	TRGJ1/TRGJ2	few	CATWDTYYYKKLF	TGTGCCACCTGGGATACCTATTATTATAAGAAACTCTTT
TRGV8	TRGJ1/TRGJ2	NA	CATWDGPYYKKLF	TGTGCCACCTGGGATGGACCTTATTATAAGAAACTCTTT
TRGV9	TRGJ1/TRGJ2	NA	CALWEPAPYYKKLF	TGTGCCTTGTGGGAACCTGCCCCTTATTATAAGAAACTCTTT
TRGV9	TRGJP	NA	CALWTPLEELGKKIKVF	TGTGCCTTGTGGACCCCCCTCGAGGAGTTGGGCAAAAAAATCAAGGTATTT
TRGV8	TRGJ1/TRGJ2	few	CATWDQRDKKLF	TGTGCCACCTGGGATCAAAGGGATAAGAAACTCTTT
TRGV5	TRGJP1	NA	CATWDRPSSKPASTTGWFKIF	TGTGCCACCTGGGACAGGCCGAGCTCCAAGCCCGCCAGTACCACTGGTTGGTTCAAGATATTT
TRGV4	TRGJ1/TRGJ2	NA	CATFNYYKKLF	TGTGCCACTTTCAATTATTATAAGAAACTCTTT
TRGV5	TRGJ1/TRGJ2	NA	CATWDRRWYNKKLF	TGTGCCACCTGGGACAGGCGGTGGTATAATAAGAAACTCTTT
TRGV2	TRGJ1/TRGJ2	few	CATWFTNPQTPANYYKKLF	TGTGCCACCTGGTTTACGAATCCCCAGACGCCAGCCAATTATTATAAGAAACTCTTT
TRGV8	TRGJP1	NA	CATWIRFTGWFKIF	TGTGCCACCTGGATACGTTTCACTGGTTGGTTCAAGATATTT
TRGV3	TRGJ1/TRGJ2	NA	CATWHRDYKKLF	TGTGCCACCTGGCACCGGGATTATAAGAAACTCTTT
TRGV8	TRGJ1/TRGJ2	NA	CATWDNGNYKKLF	TGTGCCACCTGGGATAATGGGAATTATAAGAAACTCTTT
TRGV2	TRGJP2	NA	CAAYSSDWIKTF	TGTGCCGCATATAGTAGTGATTGGATCAAGACGTTT
TRGV9	TRGJ1/TRGJ2	NA	CALWECRGYKKLF	TGTGCCTTGTGGGAGTGCCGGGGGTATAAGAAACTCTTT
TRGV3	TRGJ1/TRGJ2	few	CATWDGLKKLF	TGTGCCACCTGGGACGGACTGAAGAAACTCTTT
TRGV2	TRGJ1/TRGJ2	few	CATWDGNHTNYYKKLF	TGTGCCACCTGGGACGGGAATCATACTAATTATTATAAGAAACTCTTT
TRGV5	TRGJP	few	CATWDRFQQELGKKIKVF	TGTGCCACCTGGGACAGGTTCCAACAAGAGTTGGGCAAAAAAATCAAGGTATTT
TRGV9	TRGJ1/TRGJ2	few	CALWGVRYKKLF	TGTGCCTTGTGGGGGGTGAGGTATAAGAAACTCTTT
TRGV8	TRGJ1/TRGJ2	few	CATWDSWYKKLF	TGTGCCACCTGGGATAGTTGGTATAAGAAACTCTTT
TRGV9	TRGJ1/TRGJ2	few	CALWEARGVEKLF	TGTGCCTTGTGGGAGGCGAGGGGTGTGGAGAAACTCTTT
TRGV3	TRGJ1/TRGJ2	medium-sized	CATWDRFYYKKLF	TGTGCCACCTGGGACAGGTTTTATTATAAGAAACTCTTT
TRGV4	TRGJ1/TRGJ2	few	CATWAIYYKKLF	TGTGCCACCTGGGCTATTTATTATAAGAAACTCTTT
TRGV5	TRGJ1/TRGJ2	few	CATWDSLNYYKKLF	TGTGCCACCTGGGACAGCCTGAATTATTATAAGAAACTCTTT
TRGV3	TRGJ1/TRGJ2	few	CATWDRRRYKKLF	TGTGCCACCTGGGACAGGCGAAGATATAAGAAACTCTTT
TRGV9	TRGJP1	NA	CALWEVEPYTTGWFKIF	TGTGCCTTGTGGGAGGTGGAGCCGTATACCACTGGTTGGTTCAAGATATTT
TRGV2	TRGJP2	NA	CATWDGHWIKTF	TGTGCCACCTGGGACGGACATTGGATCAAGACGTTT
TRGV5	TRGJ1/TRGJ2	NA	CATWDRQRGYYYKKLF	TGTGCCACCTGGGACAGGCAGAGGGGATACTATTATAAGAAACTCTTT
TRGV2	TRGJP1	NA	CATWDGWGLDTTGWFKIF	TGTGCCACCTGGGACGGGTGGGGATTGGATACCACTGGTTGGTTCAAGATATTT
TRGV3	TRGJ1/TRGJ2	few	CATWDRLRWKLF	TGTGCCACCTGGGACAGGCTGAGGTGGAAACTCTTT
TRGV3	TRGJ1/TRGJ2	few	CATWTPGNYYKKLF	TGTGCCACCTGGACCCCCGGGAATTATTATAAGAAACTCTTT
TRGV9	TRGJ1/TRGJ2	few	CALWEVAGEKLF	TGTGCCTTGTGGGAGGTGGCGGGGGAGAAACTCTTT
TRGV5	TRGJ1/TRGJ2	few	CATWGPSSEKLF	TGTGCCACCTGGGGCCCCTCTTCTGAGAAACTCTTT
TRGV3	TRGJ1/TRGJ2	few	CATWDRQGYKKLF	TGTGCCACCTGGGACAGGCAAGGGTATAAGAAACTCTTT
TRGV9	TRGJ1/TRGJ2	large	CALLQEQLF	TGTGCCTTGCTCCAAGAGCAACTCTTT
TRGV2	TRGJ1/TRGJ2	few	CATWDGREYYKKLF	TGTGCCACCTGGGACGGGCGAGAGTATTATAAGAAACTCTTT
TRGV8	TRGJ1/TRGJ2	few	CATWAPGKDYYKKLF	TGTGCCACCTGGGCCCCGGGCAAGGATTATTATAAGAAACTCTTT
TRGV5	TRGJP1	NA	CATWDRQEFLFTGWFEIF	TGTGCCACCTGGGACAGGCAGGAGTTTTTATTCACTGGTTGGTTCGAGATATTT
TRGV3	TRGJ1/TRGJ2	NA	CATWDNPNYYKKLF	TGTGCCACCTGGGACAACCCGAATTATTATAAGAAACTCTTT
TRGV3	TRGJ1/TRGJ2	few	CATWDPRNYYKKLF	TGTGCCACCTGGGACCCCAGAAATTATTATAAGAAACTCTTT
TRGV9	TRGJ1/TRGJ2	medium-sized	CALWEVRYKKLF	TGTGCCTTGTGGGAGGTGCGATATAAGAAACTCTTT
TRGV9	TRGJ1/TRGJ2	few	CALWEAYLYYKKLF	TGTGCCTTGTGGGAGGCGTACCTTTATTATAAGAAACTCTTT
TRGV3	TRGJ1/TRGJ2	NA	CATWDKSYYKKLF	TGTGCCACCTGGGACAAATCTTATTATAAGAAACTCTTT
TRGV9	TRGJ1/TRGJ2	few	CALWEVQDPPRIDYKKLF	TGTGCCTTGTGGGAGGTTCAGGACCCGCCTCGGATCGATTATAAGAAACTCTTT
TRGV9	TRGJ1/TRGJ2	NA	CALWEVPGEKLF	TGTGCCTTGTGGGAGGTCCCGGGAGAGAAACTCTTT
TRGV3	TRGJP2	NA	CATWDRRDWIKTF	TGTGCCACCTGGGACAGGAGAGATTGGATCAAGACGTTT
TRGV3	TRGJP2	NA	CATWDIQPGSSDWIKTF	TGTGCCACCTGGGACATCCAGCCAGGTAGTAGTGATTGGATCAAGACGTTT
TRGV4	TRGJ1/TRGJ2	NA	CATWDERCYYKKLF	TGTGCCACCTGGGATGAGCGCTGTTATTATAAGAAACTCTTT
TRGV2	TRGJP2	NA	CATWDGPQGSSDWIKTF	TGTGCCACCTGGGACGGCCCTCAGGGGAGTAGTGATTGGATCAAGACGTTT
TRGV2	TRGJ1/TRGJ2	NA	CATWEGLLF	TGTGCCACCTGGGAAGGGCTCCTCTTT
TRGV8	TRGJ1/TRGJ2	NA	CATWDINYKKLF	TGTGCCACCTGGGATATTAATTATAAGAAACTCTTT
TRGV2	TRGJ1/TRGJ2	NA	CATWDGLGPSYYKKLF	TGTGCCACCTGGGACGGGCTGGGCCCTTCTTATTATAAGAAACTCTTT
TRGV4	TRGJ1/TRGJ2	NA	CATWDGPGFYKKLF	TGTGCCACCTGGGATGGGCCGGGGTTTTATAAGAAACTCTTT
TRGV9	TRGJ1/TRGJ2	NA	CALWSHYKKLF	TGTGCCTTGTGGAGCCACTATAAGAAACTCTTT